This T cell receptor (beta chain) was captured by sequencing in a study of cytomegalovirus exposure and HLA in healthy donors. Turning to the study itself: HLA-typed donors were the source of approximately 88 million unique TCRs held in an early data release.

The PCR contained 60 Vbeta and 13 Jbeta primers. TCRdb keeps only in-frame clones here, not all; method: immunoSEQ multiplex PCR. This sample has approximately 190,000 clones, with 85% to 90% found just once. Regarding the study as a whole: According to an earlier analysis, most TCR beta V segments yielded productive rearrangements about 90% or about 30% of the time. In vitro assays verified that three CMV-associated chains recognized CMV antigens specifically.

For this clone: Antigen: not known.

The germline CDR1 and CDR2 sequences are MGHRA and YSYEKL. V gave up 4 bases and J gave up 7 bases, with 20 bases separating them. The CDR3 contains 16 residues. The clonotype was recovered from a man aged 25 to 40 in good health and CMV-seronegative. Material for sequencing was PBMCs. The gene calls are TRBV4-1 and TRBJ1-3, with a weak D call TRBD1 (5 bases). The CDR3 nucleotides are TGCGCCAGCAGCCCCGGGGGGGGACCTGACCGGAACACCATATATTTT. This sequence encodes CASSPGGGPDRNTIYF.